A selection of T cell receptor beta chains follows, all from one sample in a study of Ad26.COV2.S vaccination and SARS-CoV-2 variants. Sequencing used immunoSEQ multiplex PCR; TCRdb keeps in-frame clones, though not all of them. Of 440,000 or so clones in the sample, approximately 90% are singletons; the top ten hold approximately 1.6%. Sequences were derived from peripheral blood, sampled in a trial of Ad26.COV2.S vaccine versus placebo. The receptor source for this set is a person between 18 and 59 years old who received the Ad26.COV2.S COVID-19 vaccine or a placebo. The CDR3 runs from the conserved cysteine through the conserved F or W. Each record gives: V gene, CDR3 protein.

TRBV7-9 CASSFGDRVLTEAFF
TRBV15 CATRQGSYEQYF
TRBV3-1/TRBV3-2 CASSPAGLAGSSYEQYF
TRBV19 CASSRGGGEQFF
TRBV28 CASSLRGPGDYGYTF
TRBV3-1/TRBV3-2 CASSQGFTDTQYF
TRBV6-5 CASSYGIGNEKLFF
TRBV6-5 CASSSGTTPNQETQYF
TRBV29-1 CSVSQFYGYTF
TRBV9 CASSAGRGETQYF
TRBV27 CASRRGGGQTYEQYF